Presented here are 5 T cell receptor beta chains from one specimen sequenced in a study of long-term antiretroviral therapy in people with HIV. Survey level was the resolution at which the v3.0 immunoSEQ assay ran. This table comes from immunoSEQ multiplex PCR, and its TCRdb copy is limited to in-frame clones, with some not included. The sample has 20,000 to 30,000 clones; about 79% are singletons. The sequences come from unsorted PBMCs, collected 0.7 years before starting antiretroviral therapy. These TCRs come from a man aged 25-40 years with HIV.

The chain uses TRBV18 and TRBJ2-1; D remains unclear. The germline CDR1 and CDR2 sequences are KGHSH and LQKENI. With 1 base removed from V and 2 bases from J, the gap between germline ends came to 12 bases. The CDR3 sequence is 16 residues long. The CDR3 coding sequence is TGTGCCAGCTCACCACTCTTTGGCAGCCCCTACAATGAGCAGTTCTTC. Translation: CASSPLFGSPYNEQFF.

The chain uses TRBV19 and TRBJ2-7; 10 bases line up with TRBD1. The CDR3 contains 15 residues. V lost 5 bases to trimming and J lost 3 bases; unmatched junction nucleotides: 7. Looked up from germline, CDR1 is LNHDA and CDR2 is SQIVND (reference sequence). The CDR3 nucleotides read TGTGCCAGTAGTCTGGCCGGGACAGGGGACTACGAGCAGTACTTC. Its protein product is CASSLAGTGDYEQYF.

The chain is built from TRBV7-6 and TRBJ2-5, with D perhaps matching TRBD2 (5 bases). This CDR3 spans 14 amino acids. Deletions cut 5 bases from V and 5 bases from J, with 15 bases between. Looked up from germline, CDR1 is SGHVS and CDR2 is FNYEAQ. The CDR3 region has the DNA TGTGCCAGCAGCCCCGGGAATTTGGGGGAGACCCAGTACTTC. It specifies CASSPGNLGETQYF.

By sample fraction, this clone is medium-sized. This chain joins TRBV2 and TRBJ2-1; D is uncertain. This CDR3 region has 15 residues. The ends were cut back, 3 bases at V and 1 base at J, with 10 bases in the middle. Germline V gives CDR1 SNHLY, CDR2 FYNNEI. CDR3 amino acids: CASSEGWNSYNEQFF. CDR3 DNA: TGTGCCAGCAGTGAGGGGTGGAATTCCTACAATGAGCAGTTCTTC.

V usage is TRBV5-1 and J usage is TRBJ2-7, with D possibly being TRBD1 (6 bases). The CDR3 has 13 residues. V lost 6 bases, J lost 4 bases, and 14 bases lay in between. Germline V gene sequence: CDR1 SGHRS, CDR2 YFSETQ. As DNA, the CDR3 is TGCGCCAGCACGCCGGTGGGGGCTTACGAGCAGTACTTC. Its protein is CASTPVGAYEQYF. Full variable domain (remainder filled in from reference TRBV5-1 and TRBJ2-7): KAGVTQTPRYLIKTRGQQVTLSCSPISGHRSVSWYQQTPGQGLQFLFEYFSETQRNKGNFPGRFSGRQFSNSRSEMNVSTLELGDSALYLCASTPVGAYEQYFGPGTRLTVT.